This is a list of T cell receptor beta chains from one sample in a study. MiXCR, run by TCRdb on the 5' RACE reads, gives a single entry per CDR3 protein. The table lists about 41,000 distinct CDR3 sequences, just under 30% of them singletons. Input material: memory CD4+ T cells sorted from a lymph node. These receptors were taken from a female donor with breast cancer. Both conserved end residues are part of each CDR3.

V,length,J,CDR3
TRBV5-6,14,TRBJ2-1,CASSLSAKYNEQFF
TRBV28,14,TRBJ2-7,CASRGTFLPYEQYF
TRBV7-3,15,TRBJ2-3,CASSLAGGHTDTQYF
TRBV29-1,14,TRBJ2-7,CSVDHRTVPYEQYF
TRBV27,13,TRBJ2-5,CASTPREGGTQYF
TRBV20-1,14,TRBJ2-3,CSGAGTGNTDTQYF
TRBV20-1,14,TRBJ2-3,CSAREGQSTDTQYF
TRBV9,14,TRBJ2-7,CASSASTASYEQYF
TRBV20-1,8,TRBJ1-1,CSGDQAFF
TRBV20-1,14,TRBJ2-7,CSARALAESYEQYF
TRBV5-1,17,TRBJ2-6,CASRRLDGTWGANVLTF
TRBV28,13,TRBJ1-1,CASSFQTNTEAFF
TRBV7-2,15,TRBJ2-6,CASSLGPGGANVLTF
TRBV29-1,13,TRBJ2-1,CSVDKLADNEQFF
TRBV7-9,15,TRBJ1-5,CASSSYKGGNQPQHF
TRBV4-1,15,TRBJ2-7,CASSPYGGALYEQYF
TRBV7-2,12,TRBJ2-7,CASSSPSYEQYF
TRBV27,15,TRBJ1-1,CASSLLLGVRTEAFF
TRBV9,13,TRBJ2-1,CASSVISGDEQFF
TRBV6-4,15,TRBJ2-1,CASSLTSGMYNEQFF
TRBV11-1,17,TRBJ2-1,CASSKGVDRVPYNEQFF
TRBV27,15,TRBJ1-2,CASSLSSRGEVGYTF
TRBV5-1,15,TRBJ2-3,CASSPRGQLPDTQYF
TRBV7-3,13,TRBJ2-5,CASSLNRGETQYF
TRBV4-3,15,TRBJ2-1,CASSQETKTYNEQFF
TRBV20-1,15,TRBJ1-1,CSVKGPPTYNTEAFF
TRBV6-5,13,TRBJ1-1,CATKNRGNTEAFF
TRBV5-6,17,TRBJ1-5,CASSLWSGTVSNQPQHF
TRBV15,19,TRBJ2-1,CATSREAGTSALGGNEQFF
TRBV12-3/TRBV12-4,13,TRBJ2-5,CASSLAPQETQYF